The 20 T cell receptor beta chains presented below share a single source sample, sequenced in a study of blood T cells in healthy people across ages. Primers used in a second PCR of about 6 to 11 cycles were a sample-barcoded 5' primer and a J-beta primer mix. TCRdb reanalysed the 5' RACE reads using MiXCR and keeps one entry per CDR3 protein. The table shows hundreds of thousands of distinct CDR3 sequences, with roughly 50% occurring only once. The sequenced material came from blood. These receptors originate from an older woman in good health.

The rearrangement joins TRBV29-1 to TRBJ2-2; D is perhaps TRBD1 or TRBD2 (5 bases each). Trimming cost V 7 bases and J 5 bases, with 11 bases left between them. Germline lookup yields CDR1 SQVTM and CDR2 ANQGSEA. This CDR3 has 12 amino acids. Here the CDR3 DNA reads TGCAGCGCCGGGACGAGAACCGGGGAGCTGTTTTTT. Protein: CSAGTRTGELFF.

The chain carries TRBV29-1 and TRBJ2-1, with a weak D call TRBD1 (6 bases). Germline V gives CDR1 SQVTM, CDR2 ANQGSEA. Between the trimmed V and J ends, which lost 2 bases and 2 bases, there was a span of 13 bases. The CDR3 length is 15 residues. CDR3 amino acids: CSVETGWGPYNEQFF. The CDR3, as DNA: TGCAGCGTTGAAACCGGTTGGGGGCCCTACAATGAGCAGTTCTTC.

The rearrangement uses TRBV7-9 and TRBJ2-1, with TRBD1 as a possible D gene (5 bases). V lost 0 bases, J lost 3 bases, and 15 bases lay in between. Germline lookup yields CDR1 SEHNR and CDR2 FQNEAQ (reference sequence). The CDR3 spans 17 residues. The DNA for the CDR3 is TGTGCCAGCAGCTTAGCGGGTTCCCTGGGGCTCTACAATGAGCAGTTCTTC. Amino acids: CASSLAGSLGLYNEQFF.

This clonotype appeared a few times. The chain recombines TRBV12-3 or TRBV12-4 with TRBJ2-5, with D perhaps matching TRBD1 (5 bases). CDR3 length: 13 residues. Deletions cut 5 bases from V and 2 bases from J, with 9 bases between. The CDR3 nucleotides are TGTGCCAGCAGTGACAGAGCGCAAGAGACCCAGTACTTC. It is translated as CASSDRAQETQYF.

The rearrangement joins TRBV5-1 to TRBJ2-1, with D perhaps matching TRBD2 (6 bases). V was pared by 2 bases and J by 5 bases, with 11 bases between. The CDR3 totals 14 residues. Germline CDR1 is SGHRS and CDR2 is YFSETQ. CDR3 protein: CASSFSGGHNEQFF. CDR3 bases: TGCGCCAGCAGCTTTAGCGGAGGTCACAATGAGCAGTTCTTC.

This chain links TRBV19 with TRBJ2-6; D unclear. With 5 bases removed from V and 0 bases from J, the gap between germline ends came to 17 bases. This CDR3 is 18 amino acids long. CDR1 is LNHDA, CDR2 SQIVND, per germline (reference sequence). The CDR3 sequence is CASSSLSRRDSGANVLTF. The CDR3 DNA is TGTGCCAGTAGTTCCCTCTCCCGCAGAGACTCTGGGGCCAACGTCCTGACTTTC.

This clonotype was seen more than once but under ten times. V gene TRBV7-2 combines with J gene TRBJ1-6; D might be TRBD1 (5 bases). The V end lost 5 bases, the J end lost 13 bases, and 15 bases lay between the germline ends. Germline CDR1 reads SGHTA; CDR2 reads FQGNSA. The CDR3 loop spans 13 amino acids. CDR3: CASSPGVVRPLHF. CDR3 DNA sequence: TGTGCCAGCAGCCCGGGGGTTGTCCGGCCCCTCCACTTT. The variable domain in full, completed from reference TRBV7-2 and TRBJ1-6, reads GAGVSQSPSNKVTEKGKDVELRCDPISGHTALYWYRQSLGQGLEFLIYFQGNSAPDKSGLPSDRFSAERTGGSVSTLTIQRTQQEDSAVYLCASSPGVVRPLHFGNGTRLTVT.

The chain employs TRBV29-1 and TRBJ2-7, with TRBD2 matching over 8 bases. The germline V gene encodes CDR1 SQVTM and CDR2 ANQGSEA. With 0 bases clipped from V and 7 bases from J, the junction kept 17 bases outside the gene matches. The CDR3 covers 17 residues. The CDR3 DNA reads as TGCAGCGTTGAAGATTTCCGAAGACTAGCGACCCACAATGAGCAGTACTTC. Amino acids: CSVEDFRRLATHNEQYF.

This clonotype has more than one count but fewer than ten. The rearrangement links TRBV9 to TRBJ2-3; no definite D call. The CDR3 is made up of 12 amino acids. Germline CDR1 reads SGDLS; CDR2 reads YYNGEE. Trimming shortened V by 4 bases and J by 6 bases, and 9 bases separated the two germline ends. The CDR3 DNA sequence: TGTGCCAGCAGCCCCCGTTTGGATACGCAGTATTTT. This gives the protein CASSPRLDTQYF.

The DNA of the CDR3 is TGTGCCAGCAGCCCGACCCCGGGACAGAACTACGAGCAGTACTTC. It is translated as CASSPTPGQNYEQYF. V and J are TRBV7-2 and TRBJ2-7; TRBD1 matches 7 bases. With V trimmed by 5 bases and J by 3 bases, 10 bases remained unmatched. CDR1 and CDR2 from the germline V gene are SGHTA and FQGNSA. This CDR3 is built from 15 residues.

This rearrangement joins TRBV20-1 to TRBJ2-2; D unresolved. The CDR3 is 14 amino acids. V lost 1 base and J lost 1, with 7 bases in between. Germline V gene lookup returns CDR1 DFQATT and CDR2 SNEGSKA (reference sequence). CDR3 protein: CSARVTENTGELFF. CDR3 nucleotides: TGCAGTGCTAGAGTCACGGAGAACACCGGGGAGCTGTTTTTT.

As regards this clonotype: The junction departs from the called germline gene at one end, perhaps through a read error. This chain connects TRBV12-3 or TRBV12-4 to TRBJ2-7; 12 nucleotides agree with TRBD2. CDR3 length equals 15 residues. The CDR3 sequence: CASSLAGGDSYEQYF. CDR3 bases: TGTGCCAGCAGTCTAGCGGGAGGGGACTCCTACGAGCAGTACTTC.

CDR3 DNA sequence: TGTGCCAGCAGCTTAGGCGGGACTAGCGCTCACAATGAGCAGTTCTTC. Translating gives CASSLGGTSAHNEQFF. The chain employs TRBV7-9 and TRBJ2-1; 10 bases agree with TRBD2. With V trimmed by 1 base and J by 5 bases, 5 bases remained unmatched. This CDR3 has 16 amino acids. Germline-derived CDR1 and CDR2 are SEHNR and FQNEAQ (reference sequence). Based on the CDR3 plus reference TRBV7-9 and TRBJ2-1, the full variable domain is DTGVSQNPRHKITKRGQNVTFRCDPISEHNRLYWYRQTLGQGPEFLTYFQNEAQLEKSRLLSDRFSAERPKGSFSTLEIQRTEQGDSAMYLCASSLGGTSAHNEQFFGPGTRLTVL.

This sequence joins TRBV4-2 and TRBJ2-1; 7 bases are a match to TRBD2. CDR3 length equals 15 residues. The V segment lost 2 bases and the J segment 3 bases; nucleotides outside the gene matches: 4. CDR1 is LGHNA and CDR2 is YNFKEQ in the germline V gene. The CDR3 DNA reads TGTGCCAGCAGCCAACAAGCGGGACGCTACAATGAGCAGTTCTTC. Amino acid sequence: CASSQQAGRYNEQFF.

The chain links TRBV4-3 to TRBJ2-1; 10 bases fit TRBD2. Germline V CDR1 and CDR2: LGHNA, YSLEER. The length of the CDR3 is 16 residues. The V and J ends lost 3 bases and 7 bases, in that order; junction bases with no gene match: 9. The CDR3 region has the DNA TGCGCCAGCAGCCAGGGGTCTAGCGGGAGATTTAATGAGCAGTTCTTC. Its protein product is CASSQGSSGRFNEQFF.

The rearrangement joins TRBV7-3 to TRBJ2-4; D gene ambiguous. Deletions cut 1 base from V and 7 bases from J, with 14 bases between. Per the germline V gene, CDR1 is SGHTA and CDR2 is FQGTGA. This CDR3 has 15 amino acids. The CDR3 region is CASSLRSDLRNIQYF. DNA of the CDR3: TGTGCCAGCAGCTTAAGGTCGGACCTACGCAACATTCAGTACTTC.

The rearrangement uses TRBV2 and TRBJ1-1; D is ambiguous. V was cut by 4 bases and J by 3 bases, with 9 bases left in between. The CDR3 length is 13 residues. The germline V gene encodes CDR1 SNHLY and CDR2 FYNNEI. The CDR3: CASSVWADTEAFF. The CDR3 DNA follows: TGTGCCAGCAGTGTGTGGGCGGACACTGAAGCTTTCTTT.

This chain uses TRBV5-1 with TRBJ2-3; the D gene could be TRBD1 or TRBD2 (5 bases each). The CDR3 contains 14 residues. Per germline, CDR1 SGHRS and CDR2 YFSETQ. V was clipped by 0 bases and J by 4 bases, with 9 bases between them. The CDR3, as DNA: TGCGCCAGCAGCTTGGGGGGGTTGGCAGATACGCAGTATTTT. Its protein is CASSLGGLADTQYF.

The DNA of the CDR3 is TGTGCCACCAGTGATGGGCAGGGTCAGTACAATGAGCAGTTCTTC. Its protein product is CATSDGQGQYNEQFF. The J gene is TRBJ2-1, the V gene TRBV24-1, with a weak D call TRBD1 (5 bases). V lost 3 bases, J lost 4 bases, and 12 bases lay in between. Germline V gives CDR1 KGHDR, CDR2 SFDVKD. The CDR3 covers 15 residues.

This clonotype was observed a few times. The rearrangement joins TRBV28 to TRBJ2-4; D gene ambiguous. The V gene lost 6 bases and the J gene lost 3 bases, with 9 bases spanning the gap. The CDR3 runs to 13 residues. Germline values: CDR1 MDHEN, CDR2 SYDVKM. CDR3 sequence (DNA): TGTGCCAGCAGCCACGGCGACAAAAACATTCAGTACTTC. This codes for CASSHGDKNIQYF.